These T cell receptor beta chains were read from a single sample in a study of cytotoxic CD8 clonotypes in ibrutinib-treated CLL. Generated by immunoSEQ multiplex PCR, the TCRdb table keeps only in-frame clones and is missing some. Of some 25,000 clones in the sample, nearly 80% were seen once. The material sequenced was PBMCs, taken before ibrutinib treatment. The receptors derive from a human donor with chronic lymphocytic leukemia. Each CDR3 is given with its conserved first and last residue. A D gene is named only where the DNA matches it firmly.

d_call j_call v_call cdr3_aa
- TRBJ2-6 TRBV29-1 CSVEKGANVLTF
- TRBJ2-7 TRBV4-3 CASSQLRQNEQYF
TRBD1 TRBJ1-1 TRBV5-4 CASSVDGTGGNTEAFF
- TRBJ1-1 TRBV19 CASSTLGTEEAFF
- TRBJ2-1 TRBV27 CASSSVVLGSGFF
- TRBJ2-3 TRBV21-1 CASSVGDRGRFTDTQYF
TRBD1 TRBJ2-7 TRBV15 CATSRDSPIPGQGGEQYF
- TRBJ2-3 TRBV5-1 CASRGGSLGTDTQYF
- TRBJ2-1 TRBV7-2 CASIQIGGGLGNEQFF
TRBD1 TRBJ2-4 TRBV19 CASSIGTGAFLAKNIQYF
TRBD2 TRBJ2-1 TRBV11-2 CASSSQPGLASDNEQFF
TRBD1 TRBJ1-2 TRBV6-1 CASRDGTVKGYTF
TRBD1 TRBJ1-5 TRBV28 CASRKGGGGQPQHF
- TRBJ1-5 TRBV19 CASSIGGYQPQHF
- TRBJ2-1 TRBV23-1 CASSPSTRLSSYNEQFF
- TRBJ2-5 TRBV6-5 CASSNGGLETQYF
- TRBJ2-7 TRBV19 CASSIDLVGRPKEIEQYF
- TRBJ2-7 TRBV10-2 CATGQGPYEQYF
- TRBJ2-6 TRBV27 CASSFYGANVLTF
TRBD2 TRBJ2-1 TRBV2 CASSDRGLAGGPGNEQFF
- TRBJ2-7 TRBV4-3 CASSHDTGTQTYEQYF
TRBD2 TRBJ2-1 TRBV29-1 CSVEASGNTYNEQFF
- TRBJ2-3 TRBV19 CASSEAYRRQYF
TRBD2 TRBJ2-2 TRBV15 CATSRDLAGGRGLFF
TRBD2 TRBJ2-2 TRBV14 CAGGGVTGELFF
- TRBJ1-5 TRBV2 CASKPSNQPQHF
- TRBJ1-1 TRBV15 CATSRLFTGVTNTEAFF
- TRBJ1-1 TRBV7-3 CASSFGTSNTEAFF
TRBD1 TRBJ1-2 TRBV5-4 CASSWTGAGGYTF
- TRBJ1-1 TRBV9 CASSVKGTSEAFF
- TRBJ1-5 TRBV28 CASSLGNQPQHF
TRBD2 TRBJ2-1 TRBV6-1 CASSDGGLAGASKQFF
- TRBJ2-1 TRBV9 CASSILVGDNEQFF
- TRBJ2-1 TRBV4-2 CASSQGRSNEQFF
- TRBJ2-5 TRBV18 CASSPPGGTSQETQYF
- TRBJ2-7 TRBV28 CASTAAGPAYEQYF
- TRBJ1-4 TRBV7-9 CASSLVNNELFF
TRBD1 TRBJ1-6 TRBV30 CAWRWTGVDSPLHF
- TRBJ2-7 TRBV6-6 CASSWLLEDYEQYF
- TRBJ2-3 TRBV21-1 CASSKEGVRDTQYF
- TRBJ1-2 TRBV27 CASSPSSGVNGYTF
- TRBJ1-2 TRBV18 CASSSAVWDGYTF
TRBD1 TRBJ1-4 TRBV5-5 CASSQPYRGSNEKLFF
- TRBJ2-5 TRBV7-6 CASSLRQQETQYF
TRBD2 TRBJ2-2 TRBV7-2 CASRSGTRSAGELFF
- TRBJ2-5 TRBV9 CASSAGTEIETQYF
- TRBJ2-1 TRBV7-7 CASSPLLEGNEQFF
TRBD2 TRBJ2-1 TRBV19 CASYPTSGETYNEQFF
TRBD1 TRBJ1-2 TRBV5-3 CARSSGGSYGYTF